This TCR beta chain was sequenced for a study of cytomegalovirus exposure and HLA in healthy donors. Study-level points and caveats: Serostatus for CMV was the only available immune exposure information.

V gave up 1 base and J gave up 6 bases, with 8 bases separating them. The CDR3 loop spans 13 amino acids. CDR1 is SGHDT, CDR2 YYEEEE, per germline. Notes on this clone: The antigen remains unidentified.

Use of 60 Vbeta and 13 Jbeta primers characterized the PCR. Profiling relied on immunoSEQ multiplex PCR, and the TCRdb table lists in-frame clones only, not all of them. Of 96,000 or so clones detected, 65% to 75% appear once; the ten largest clones hold approximately 14%. The origin of this receptor is a woman aged 70-85 years in good health and CMV-seropositive. This chain connects TRBV5-6 to TRBJ2-1; D is uncertain. The specimen sequenced was PBMCs. The CDR3 is CASSLWSRNEQFF. The CDR3 nucleotides read TGTGCCAGCAGCTTGTGGAGTCGCAATGAGCAGTTCTTC.